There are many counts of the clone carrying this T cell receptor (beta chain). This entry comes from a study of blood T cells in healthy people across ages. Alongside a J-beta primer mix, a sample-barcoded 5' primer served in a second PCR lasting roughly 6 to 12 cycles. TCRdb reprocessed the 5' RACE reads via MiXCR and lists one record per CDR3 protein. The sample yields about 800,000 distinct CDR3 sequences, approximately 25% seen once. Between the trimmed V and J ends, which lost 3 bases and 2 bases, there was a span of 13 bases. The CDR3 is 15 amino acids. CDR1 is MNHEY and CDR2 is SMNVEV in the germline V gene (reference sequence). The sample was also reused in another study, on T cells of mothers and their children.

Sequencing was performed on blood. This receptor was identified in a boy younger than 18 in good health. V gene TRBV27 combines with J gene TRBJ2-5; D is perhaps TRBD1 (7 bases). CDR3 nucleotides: TGTGCCAGCAGTTTTCAGGGGGGACCTCAAGAGACCCAGTACTTC. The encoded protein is CASSFQGGPQETQYF.